These 16 T cell receptor beta chains came from one sample sequenced in a study of T cell responses to AZD1222 COVID-19 vaccine. TCRdb's table, derived via immunoSEQ multiplex PCR, lists solely in-frame clones and lacks some. Counted here are under 200,000 clones, 90% to 95% occurring once; the ten biggest clones make up 1.3%. The input for sequencing was peripheral blood, taken 28 days after the second AZD1222 dose. The receptor set was obtained from an adult who received the AZD1222 COVID-19 vaccine.

The CDR3 nucleotides read TGTGCCACCAGGGGGGCCCAGTACAACACTGAAGCTTTCTTT. Translation gives CATRGAQYNTEAFF. The V and J genes are TRBV15 and TRBJ1-1; tentatively, D is TRBD1 (6 bases). The CDR3 consists of 14 residues. Germline loops: CDR1 LNHNV, CDR2 YYDKDF (reference sequence). Trimming left V 6 bases short and J 2 bases short, with 13 bases between.

This sequence joins TRBV14 and TRBJ2-7; D is uncertain. Looked up from germline, CDR1 is SGHDN and CDR2 is FVKESK. V was trimmed by 4 bases and J by 7 bases, leaving 8 bases between them. This CDR3 has 11 amino acids. CDR3 DNA: TGTGCCAGCAGCCTTTTAGATGAGCAGTACTTC. As protein: CASSLLDEQYF.

The chain has TRBV7-9 and TRBJ1-1, with D hard to call. V dropped 4 bases and J dropped 1 base, with 7 bases sitting between them. CDR1 and CDR2 (germline): SEHNR, FQNEAQ (reference sequence). The CDR3 is made up of 13 amino acids. The CDR3 sequence is CASSSDGNTEAFF. In DNA form, the CDR3 reads TGTGCCAGCAGCTCCGACGGGAACACTGAAGCTTTCTTT.

J is TRBJ1-6 and V is TRBV10-3, with a weak D call TRBD1 (6 bases). The CDR3 totals 15 residues. Germline V CDR1 and CDR2: ENHRY, SYGVKD. Between the trimmed V and J ends, which lost 2 bases and 8 bases, there was a span of 13 bases. DNA for the CDR3: TGTGCCATCAGTGAGGGGGGCACGGCCCATTCACCCCTCCACTTT. Translating it yields CAISEGGTAHSPLHF.

The V and J genes are TRBV2 and TRBJ1-4; D unclear. The CDR3 contains 13 residues. Germline V lookup: CDR1 SNHLY, CDR2 FYNNEI. V lost 0 bases and J lost 13, with 12 bases in between. The CDR3 DNA is TGTGCCAGCAGTGAAGCTCCCGGTTATCGACTGTTTTTT. It yields the protein CASSEAPGYRLFF.

This rearrangement joins TRBV6-2 or TRBV6-3 to TRBJ1-1, with D unresolved. CDR1 and CDR2 (germline): MNHEY, SVGEGT. The ends were cut back, 4 bases at V and 0 bases at J, with 12 bases in the middle. The CDR3 runs to 15 residues. DNA for the CDR3: TGTGCCAGCAGTTTGGGGTTCACTATGAACACTGAAGCTTTCTTT. Protein: CASSLGFTMNTEAFF.

V is TRBV29-1 and J is TRBJ1-1; a possible D gene is TRBD1 (5 bases). CDR1 and CDR2 (germline): SQVTM, ANQGSEA. The V and J ends lost 6 bases and 0 bases respectively, with 11 bases between them. There are 13 residues in the CDR3. CDR3 nucleotides: TGCAGCGTCGCCGGGGCTATGAACACTGAAGCTTTCTTT. Translating it yields CSVAGAMNTEAFF.

This clone was recorded once. The chain's CDR3 is CASSASLRGQYF. CDR3 nucleotide sequence: TGTGCCAGCAGCGCTAGCCTCCGGGGGCAGTACTTC. This chain links TRBV12-3 or TRBV12-4 with TRBJ2-7; a possible D gene is TRBD2 (5 bases). Trimming removed 6 bases from V and 9 bases from J, with 15 bases in between. This CDR3 comprises 12 residues.

The gene calls are TRBV11-2 and TRBJ2-7, with TRBD2 identical over 8 bases. This CDR3 is built from 16 residues. V lost 7 bases, J lost 1 base, and 12 bases stayed unmatched. Germline V gives CDR1 SGHAT, CDR2 FQNNGV. The chain's CDR3 is CASTLLRGGKSYEQYF. The CDR3 DNA follows: TGTGCCAGCACCCTTCTACGGGGGGGGAAGTCCTACGAGCAGTACTTC. The entire variable domain, with the rest obtained from reference TRBV11-2 and TRBJ2-7, is as follows: EAGVAQSPRYKIIEKRQSVAFWCNPISGHATLYWYQQILGQGPKLLIQFQNNGVVDDSQLPKDRFSAERLKGVDSTLKIQPAKLEDSAVYLCASTLLRGGKSYEQYFGPGTRLTVT.

The rearrangement links TRBV21-1 to TRBJ1-5. TRBV21-1 is deemed a pseudogene. This CDR3 contains 19 residues. The CDR3 sequence is CASSPPGIGPEYSNQPQHF. The CDR3 nucleotides read TGTGCCAGCAGCCCACCGGGTATCGGGCCCGAGTATAGCAATCAGCCCCAGCATTTT.

V gene TRBV27 combines with J gene TRBJ2-1, with D tentatively TRBD2 (5 bases). The CDR3 is 17 residues long. Deletions cut 5 bases from V and 0 bases from J, with 17 bases between. Per the germline V gene, CDR1 is MNHEY and CDR2 is SMNVEV (reference sequence). The CDR3 loop is CASSPLDGVSSYNEQFF. The CDR3 DNA reads as TGTGCCAGCAGTCCCCTGGACGGGGTAAGCTCCTACAATGAGCAGTTCTTC.

Of note for this clone: The junction differs from germline at one of its ends, possibly a read error. The CDR3 reads CSALTTGTSF. The CDR3 DNA reads TGCAGTGCTCTTACCACCGGGACGTCCTTC. The rearrangement joins TRBV20-1 to TRBJ1-2, with TRBD1 as a possible D gene (5 bases). Germline loops: CDR1 DFQATT, CDR2 SNEGSKA (reference sequence). The CDR3 is made up of 10 amino acids.

The genes are TRBV5-6 and TRBJ1-4; D not resolved. The V gene lost 2 bases and the J gene lost 5 bases, with 4 bases spanning the gap. CDR1 and CDR2 (germline): SGHDT, YYEEEE. This CDR3 has 12 amino acids. CDR3 DNA sequence: TGTGCCAGCAGCTTTGGGAATGAAAAACTGTTTTTT. Its protein product is CASSFGNEKLFF.

The chain recombines TRBV15 with TRBJ2-1, with 10 bases that match TRBD2. The CDR3 is 18 amino acids. Looked up from germline, CDR1 is LNHNV and CDR2 is YYDKDF (reference sequence). V was pared by 4 bases and J by 4 bases, with 13 bases of the junction left unmatched. The CDR3 reads CATSTPQSGTSVYNEQFF. In DNA form, the CDR3 reads TGTGCCACCAGCACCCCTCAGTCCGGGACTAGCGTGTACAATGAGCAGTTCTTC.

In its sample, this clone was seen a few times. The J gene is TRBJ1-1, the V gene TRBV11-3; 9 bases map to TRBD1. The CDR3 loop spans 14 amino acids. V was clipped by 5 bases and J by 5 bases; unmatched bases: 6. Germline CDR1 is SGHNT and CDR2 is YENEEA. The CDR3 loop reads CASSPNRGRTEAFF. The CDR3 DNA reads TGTGCCAGCAGCCCTAACAGGGGGCGGACTGAAGCTTTCTTT.

The chain combines TRBV27 with TRBJ2-1; tentatively, D is TRBD1 or TRBD2 (5 bases each). Germline CDR1 and CDR2: MNHEY and SMNVEV (reference sequence). Trimming took off 2 bases at V and 13 bases at J, with 18 bases between the two ends. The CDR3 runs to 14 residues. The CDR3 DNA follows: TGTGCCAGCAGTTTAGGGGGAGATCTCGGGCGCCAGTTCTTC. Protein product: CASSLGGDLGRQFF.